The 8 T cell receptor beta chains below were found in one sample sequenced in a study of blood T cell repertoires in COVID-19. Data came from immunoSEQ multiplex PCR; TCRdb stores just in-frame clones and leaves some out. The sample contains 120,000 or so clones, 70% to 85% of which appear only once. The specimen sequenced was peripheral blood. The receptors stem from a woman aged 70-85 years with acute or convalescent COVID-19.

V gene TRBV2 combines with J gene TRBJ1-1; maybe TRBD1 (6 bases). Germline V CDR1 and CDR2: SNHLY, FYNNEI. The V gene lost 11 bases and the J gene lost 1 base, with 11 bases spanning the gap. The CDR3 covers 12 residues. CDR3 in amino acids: CAEGEGNTEAFF. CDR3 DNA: TGTGCCGAGGGGGAGGGGAACACTGAAGCTTTCTTT. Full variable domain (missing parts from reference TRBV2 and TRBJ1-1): EPEVTQTPSHQVTQMGQEVILRCVPISNHLYFYWYRQILGQKVEFLVSFYNNEISEKSEIFDDQFSVERPDGSNFTLKIRSTKLEDSAMYFCAEGEGNTEAFFGQGTRLTVV.

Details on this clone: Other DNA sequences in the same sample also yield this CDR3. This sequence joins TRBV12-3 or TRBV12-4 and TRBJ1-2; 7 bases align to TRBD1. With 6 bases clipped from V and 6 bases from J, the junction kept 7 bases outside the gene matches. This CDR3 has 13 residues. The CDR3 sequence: CASSKTGLNGYTF. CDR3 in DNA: TGTGCCAGCAGCAAGACAGGGTTAAATGGCTACACCTTC.

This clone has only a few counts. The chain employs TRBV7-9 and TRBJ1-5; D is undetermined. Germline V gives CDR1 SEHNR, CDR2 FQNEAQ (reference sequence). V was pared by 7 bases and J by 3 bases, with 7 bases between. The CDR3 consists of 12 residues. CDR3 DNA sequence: TGTGCCAGCAATGTTAACAATCAGCCCCAGCATTTT. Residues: CASNVNNQPQHF.

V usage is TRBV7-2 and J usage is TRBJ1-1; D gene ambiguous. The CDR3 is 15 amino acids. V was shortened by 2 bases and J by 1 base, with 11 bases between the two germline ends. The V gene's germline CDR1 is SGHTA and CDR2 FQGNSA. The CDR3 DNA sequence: TGTGCCAGCAGCTTACCGGTTAGACAGAACACTGAAGCTTTCTTT. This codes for CASSLPVRQNTEAFF.

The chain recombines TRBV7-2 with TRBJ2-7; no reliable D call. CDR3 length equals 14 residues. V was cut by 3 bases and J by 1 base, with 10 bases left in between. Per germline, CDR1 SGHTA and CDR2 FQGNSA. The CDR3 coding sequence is TGTGCCAGCAGCTTGCGACTGGAATCCTACGAGCAGTACTTC. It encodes CASSLRLESYEQYF. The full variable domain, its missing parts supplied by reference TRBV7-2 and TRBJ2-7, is GAGVSQSPSNKVTEKGKDVELRCDPISGHTALYWYRQSLGQGLEFLIYFQGNSAPDKSGLPSDRFSAERTGGSVSTLTIQRTQQEDSAVYLCASSLRLESYEQYFGPGTRLTVT.

CDR3 nucleotides: TGTGCCAGCAGCAATCACAGGATGTACGAGCAGTACTTC. Amino acids: CASSNHRMYEQYF. V gene TRBV21-1 combines with J gene TRBJ2-7; the D segment call TRBD1 is taken from the table without a DNA check. TRBV21-1 is classified as a pseudogene. The CDR3 sequence is 13 residues long.

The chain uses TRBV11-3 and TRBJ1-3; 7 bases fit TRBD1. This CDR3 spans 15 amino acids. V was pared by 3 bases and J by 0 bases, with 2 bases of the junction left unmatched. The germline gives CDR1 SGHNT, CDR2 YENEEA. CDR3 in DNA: TGTGCCAGCAGCTTCCGGACAGGCTCTGGAAACACCATATATTTT. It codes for CASSFRTGSGNTIYF.

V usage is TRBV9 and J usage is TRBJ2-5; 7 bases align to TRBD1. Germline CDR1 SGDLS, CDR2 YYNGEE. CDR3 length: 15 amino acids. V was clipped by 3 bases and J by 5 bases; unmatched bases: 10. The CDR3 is CASSASGQASETQYF. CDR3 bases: TGTGCCAGCAGCGCATCCGGACAGGCTTCGGAGACCCAGTACTTC.